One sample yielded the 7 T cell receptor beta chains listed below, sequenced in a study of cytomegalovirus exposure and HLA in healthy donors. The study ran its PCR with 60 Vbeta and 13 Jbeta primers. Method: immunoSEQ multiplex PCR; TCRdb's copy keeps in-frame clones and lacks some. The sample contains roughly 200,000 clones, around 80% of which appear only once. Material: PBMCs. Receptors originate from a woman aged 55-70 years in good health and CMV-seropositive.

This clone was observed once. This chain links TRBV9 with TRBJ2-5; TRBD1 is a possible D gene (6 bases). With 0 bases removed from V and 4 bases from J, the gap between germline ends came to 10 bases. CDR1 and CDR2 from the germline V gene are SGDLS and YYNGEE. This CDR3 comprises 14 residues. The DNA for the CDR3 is TGTGCCAGCAGCGTAGAGGGGGAGCGAGAGACCCAGTACTTC. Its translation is CASSVEGERETQYF.

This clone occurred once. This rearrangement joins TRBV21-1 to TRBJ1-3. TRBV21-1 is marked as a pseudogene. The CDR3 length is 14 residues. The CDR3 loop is CASPSHGAGNTIYF. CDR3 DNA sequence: TGTGCCAGCCCATCCCACGGGGCTGGAAACACCATATATTTT.

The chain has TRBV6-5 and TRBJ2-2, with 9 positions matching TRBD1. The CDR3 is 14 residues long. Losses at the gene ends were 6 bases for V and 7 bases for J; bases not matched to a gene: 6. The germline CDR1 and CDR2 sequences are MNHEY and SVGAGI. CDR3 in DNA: TGTGCCAGCAGCTCCGGGACAGGGATCGGGGAGCTGTTTTTT. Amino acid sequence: CASSSGTGIGELFF.

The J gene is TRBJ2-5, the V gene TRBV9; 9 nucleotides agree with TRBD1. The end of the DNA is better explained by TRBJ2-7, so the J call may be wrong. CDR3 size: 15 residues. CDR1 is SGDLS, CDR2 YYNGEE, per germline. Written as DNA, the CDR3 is TGTGCCAGCAGCGCTGGGACAGGGTATAGCTACGAGCAGTACTTC. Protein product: CASSAGTGYSYEQYF.

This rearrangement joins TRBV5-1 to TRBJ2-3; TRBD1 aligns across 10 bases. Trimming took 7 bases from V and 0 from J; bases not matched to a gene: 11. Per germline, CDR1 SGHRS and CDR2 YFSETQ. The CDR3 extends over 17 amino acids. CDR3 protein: CASAGTGVPSSTDTQYF. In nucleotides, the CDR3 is TGCGCCAGCGCAGGGACAGGGGTACCCTCTAGCACAGATACGCAGTATTTT.

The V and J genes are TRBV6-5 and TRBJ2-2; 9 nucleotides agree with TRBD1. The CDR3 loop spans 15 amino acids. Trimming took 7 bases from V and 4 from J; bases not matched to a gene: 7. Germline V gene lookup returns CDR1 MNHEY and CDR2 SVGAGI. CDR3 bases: TGTGCCAGCAAACAGGGGGCGCCGGGCACCGGGGAGCTGTTTTTT. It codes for CASKQGAPGTGELFF.

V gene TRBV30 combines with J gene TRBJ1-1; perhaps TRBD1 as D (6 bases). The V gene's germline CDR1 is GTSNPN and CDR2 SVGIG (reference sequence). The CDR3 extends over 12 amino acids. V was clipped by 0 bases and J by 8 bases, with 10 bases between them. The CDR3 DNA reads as TGTGCCTGGAGTGTACGGCAGGGGGAAGCTTTCTTT. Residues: CAWSVRQGEAFF.